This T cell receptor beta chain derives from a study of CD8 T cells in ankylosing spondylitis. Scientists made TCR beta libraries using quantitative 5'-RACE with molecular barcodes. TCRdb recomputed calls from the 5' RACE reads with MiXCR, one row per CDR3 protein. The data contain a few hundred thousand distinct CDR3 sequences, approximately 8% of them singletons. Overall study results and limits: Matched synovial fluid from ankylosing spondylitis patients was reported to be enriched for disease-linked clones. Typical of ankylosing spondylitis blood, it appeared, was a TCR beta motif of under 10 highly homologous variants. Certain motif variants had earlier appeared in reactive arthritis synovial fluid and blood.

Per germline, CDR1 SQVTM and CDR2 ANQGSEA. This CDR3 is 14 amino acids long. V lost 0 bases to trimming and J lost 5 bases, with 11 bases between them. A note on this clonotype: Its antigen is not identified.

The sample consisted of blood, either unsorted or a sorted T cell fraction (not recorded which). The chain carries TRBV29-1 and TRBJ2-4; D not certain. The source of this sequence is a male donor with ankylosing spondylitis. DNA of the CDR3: TGCAGCGTTGAAGATGCCCCTGGGGAAAACATTCAGTACTTC. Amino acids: CSVEDAPGENIQYF.